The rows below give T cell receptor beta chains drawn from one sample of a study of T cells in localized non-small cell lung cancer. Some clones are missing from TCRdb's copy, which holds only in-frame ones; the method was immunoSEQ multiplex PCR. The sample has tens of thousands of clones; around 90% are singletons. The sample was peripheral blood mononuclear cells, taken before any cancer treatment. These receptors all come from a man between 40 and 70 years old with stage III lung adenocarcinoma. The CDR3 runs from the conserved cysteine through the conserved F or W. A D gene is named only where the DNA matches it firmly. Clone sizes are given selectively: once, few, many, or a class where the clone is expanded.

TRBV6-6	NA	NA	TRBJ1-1	CASSYSVTGTTEAFF	TGTGCCAGCAGTTACTCCGTAACAGGGACCACTGAAGCTTTCTTT
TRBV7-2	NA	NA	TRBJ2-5	CASSLGLGSLGETQYF	TGTGCCAGCAGCTTAGGGCTAGGCAGTTTGGGGGAGACCCAGTACTTC
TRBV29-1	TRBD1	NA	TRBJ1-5	CSVGGQNNQPQHF	TGCAGCGTTGGGGGACAGAACAATCAGCCCCAGCATTTT
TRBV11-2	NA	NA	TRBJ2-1	CASSFYGATTGEQFF	TGTGCCAGCAGCTTCTATGGGGCCACCACCGGTGAGCAGTTCTTC
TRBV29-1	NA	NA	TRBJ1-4	CSVRLFTATNEKLFF	TGCAGCGTTAGATTGTTCACTGCAACTAATGAAAAACTGTTTTTT
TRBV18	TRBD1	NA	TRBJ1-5	CASSPDRGGNQPQHF	TGTGCCAGCTCACCGGACAGGGGAGGCAATCAGCCCCAGCATTTT
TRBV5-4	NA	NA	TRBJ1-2	CASSLYSPGGYGYTF	TGTGCCAGCAGCTTGTATTCCCCCGGGGGCTATGGCTACACCTTC
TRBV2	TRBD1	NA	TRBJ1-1	CASSGPRINLAIMTGDTEAFF	TGTGCCAGCAGCGGCCCCCGAATTAACCTAGCTATAATGACAGGGGACACTGAAGCTTTCTTT
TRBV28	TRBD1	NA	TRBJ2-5	CASSLGAGQGGETQYF	TGTGCCAGCAGTTTAGGAGCGGGACAGGGAGGAGAGACCCAGTACTTC
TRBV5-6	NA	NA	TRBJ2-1	CASSLRYEQFF	TGTGCCAGCAGCTTGCGCTATGAGCAGTTCTTC
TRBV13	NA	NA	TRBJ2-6	CASSLVAGSNVLTF	TGTGCCAGCAGCTTAGTCGCAGGGTCCAACGTCCTGACTTTC
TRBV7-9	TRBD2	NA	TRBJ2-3	CASSRGLVSDTQYF	TGTGCCAGCAGCCGGGGACTAGTTTCCGATACGCAGTATTTT
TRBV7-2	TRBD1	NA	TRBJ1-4	CASAPQGALEKLFF	TGTGCCAGCGCACCCCAGGGGGCGCTGGAAAAACTGTTTTTT
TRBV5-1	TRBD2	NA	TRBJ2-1	CASSFGGGFNEQFF	TGCGCCAGCAGCTTTGGCGGGGGGTTCAATGAGCAGTTCTTC
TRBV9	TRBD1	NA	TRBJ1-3	CASSVGQGPSSGNTIYF	TGTGCCAGCAGCGTAGGACAGGGGCCGAGCTCTGGAAACACCATATATTTT
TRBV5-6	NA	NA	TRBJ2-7	CASRGRAKGYEQYF	TGTGCCAGCAGGGGACGGGCCAAGGGTTACGAGCAGTACTTC
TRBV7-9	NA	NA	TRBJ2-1	CASSLYRGDEQFF	TGTGCCAGCAGCTTATATAGGGGGGATGAGCAGTTCTTC
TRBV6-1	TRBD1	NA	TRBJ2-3	CASSEFLRDRVFLTSTDTQYF	TGTGCCAGCAGTGAATTTCTCAGGGACAGAGTATTCTTGACTAGCACAGATACGCAGTATTTT
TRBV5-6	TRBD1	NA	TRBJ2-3	CASSRGQGTDTQYF	TGTGCCAGCAGCAGAGGACAGGGTACAGATACGCAGTATTTT
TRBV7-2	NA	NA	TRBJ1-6	CASKPGVNSPLHF	TGTGCCAGCAAACCGGGCGTTAATTCACCCCTCCACTTT
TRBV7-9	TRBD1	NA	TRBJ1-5	CASSLVGTGDSNQPQHF	TGTGCCAGCAGCTTAGTAGGGACAGGGGATAGCAATCAGCCCCAGCATTTT
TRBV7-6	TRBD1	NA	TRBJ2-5	CASSIGQGVRETQYF	TGTGCCAGCAGCATAGGACAGGGCGTCAGAGAGACCCAGTACTTC
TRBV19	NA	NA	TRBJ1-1	CASNPGGVGNTEAFF	TGTGCCAGTAATCCGGGCGGGGTTGGGAACACTGAAGCTTTCTTT
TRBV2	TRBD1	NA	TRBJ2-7	CASRRTGLTYEQYF	TGTGCCAGCAGAAGGACAGGGTTGACCTACGAGCAGTACTTC
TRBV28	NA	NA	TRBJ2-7	CASSRYEQYF	TGTGCCAGCAGTCGCTACGAGCAGTACTTC
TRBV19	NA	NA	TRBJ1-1	CASNSENTEAFF	TGTGCCAGCAACTCAGAGAACACTGAAGCTTTCTTT
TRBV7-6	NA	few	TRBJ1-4	CASSLLGASGEKLFF	TGTGCCAGCAGCTTGTTGGGGGCGAGTGGTGAAAAACTGTTTTTT
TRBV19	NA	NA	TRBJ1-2	CASSIGGSRENGYTF	TGTGCCAGTAGTATAGGGGGCAGTCGGGAGAATGGCTACACCTTC
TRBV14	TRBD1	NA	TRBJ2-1	CASSRQGASSIREQFF	TGTGCCAGCAGCCGACAGGGGGCGAGCTCTATACGCGAGCAGTTCTTC
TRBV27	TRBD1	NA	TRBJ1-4	CASSLRQGATNEKLFF	TGTGCCAGCAGTCTTCGACAGGGGGCTACTAATGAAAAACTGTTTTTT
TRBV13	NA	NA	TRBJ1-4	CASSLRGAEVKLFF	TGTGCCAGCAGCTTAAGGGGGGCCGAAGTGAAACTGTTTTTT
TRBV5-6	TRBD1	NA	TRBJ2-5	CASSWYSRQGQETQYF	TGTGCCAGCAGCTGGTATTCTAGACAGGGACAAGAGACCCAGTACTTC
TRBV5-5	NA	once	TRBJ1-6	CASSLDADSPLHF	TGTGCCAGCAGCTTGGACGCGGATTCACCCCTCCACTTT
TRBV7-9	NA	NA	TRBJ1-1	CASSLVTIFGRDTEAFF	TGTGCCAGCAGCTTAGTGACCATATTTGGACGGGACACTGAAGCTTTCTTT
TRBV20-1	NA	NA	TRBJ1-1	CSARDGNGAFF	TGCAGTGCTAGAGATGGAAACGGAGCTTTCTTT
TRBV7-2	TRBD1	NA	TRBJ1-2	CASSATGVVYGYTF	TGTGCCAGCAGCGCGACAGGGGTGGTCTATGGCTACACCTTC
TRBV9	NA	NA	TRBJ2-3	CASSVVGTDTQYF	TGTGCCAGCAGCGTAGTGGGCACAGATACGCAGTATTTT
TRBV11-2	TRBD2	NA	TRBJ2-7	CASSSLQRGGSGYEQYF	TGTGCCAGCAGCTCTCTCCAGCGGGGGGGATCAGGGTACGAGCAGTACTTC
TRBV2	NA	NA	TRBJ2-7	CASSDLQTYEQYF	TGTGCCAGCAGTGATCTACAGACCTACGAGCAGTACTTC
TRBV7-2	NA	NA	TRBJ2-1	CASSAARGFNEQFF	TGTGCCAGCAGCGCGGCTAGGGGGTTCAATGAGCAGTTCTTC
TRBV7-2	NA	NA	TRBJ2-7	CASSWRQGPYEQYF	TGTGCCAGCAGCTGGAGGCAGGGACCCTACGAGCAGTACTTC
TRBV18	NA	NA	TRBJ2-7	CASSPTGYTYEQYF	TGTGCCAGCTCACCTACAGGGTACACCTACGAGCAGTACTTC
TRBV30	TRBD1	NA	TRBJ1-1	CAWSAGQGNTEAFF	TGTGCCTGGAGTGCGGGACAGGGGAACACTGAAGCTTTCTTT
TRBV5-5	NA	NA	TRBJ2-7	CASSFYAATYEQYF	TGTGCCAGCAGCTTCTACGCAGCTACCTACGAGCAGTACTTC
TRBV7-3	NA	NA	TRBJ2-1	CASSASSYNEQFF	TGTGCCAGCAGTGCAAGCTCCTACAATGAGCAGTTCTTC
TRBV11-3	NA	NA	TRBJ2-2	CASSGIQGELFF	TGTGCCAGCAGCGGGATCCAGGGGGAGCTGTTTTTT
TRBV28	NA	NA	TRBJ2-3	CASDHGGGFVDTQYF	TGTGCCAGCGACCATGGAGGGGGTTTTGTTGATACGCAGTATTTT
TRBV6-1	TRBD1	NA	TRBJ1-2	CASSLIGTGGIGYTF	TGTGCCAGCAGTCTAATCGGGACAGGGGGCATTGGCTACACCTTC
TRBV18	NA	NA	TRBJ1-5	CASSSGGYSNQPQHF	TGTGCCAGCTCCTCCGGGGGGTATAGCAATCAGCCCCAGCATTTT
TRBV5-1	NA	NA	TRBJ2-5	CASSTSQETQYF	TGCGCCAGCAGCACGAGCCAAGAGACCCAGTACTTC
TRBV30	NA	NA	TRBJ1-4	CAWSVVGVTNEKLFF	TGTGCCTGGAGTGTTGTCGGGGTAACTAATGAAAAACTGTTTTTT
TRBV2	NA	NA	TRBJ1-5	CASSPRGNQPQHF	TGTGCCAGCAGTCCGAGGGGGAATCAGCCCCAGCATTTT
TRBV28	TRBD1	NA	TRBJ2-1	CASSLTGFKQFF	TGTGCCAGCAGTTTGACAGGGTTTAAGCAGTTCTTC
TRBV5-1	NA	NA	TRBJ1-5	CASSLDPGPPLNQPQHF	TGCGCCAGCAGCTTGGACCCCGGGCCGCCGCTAAATCAGCCCCAGCATTTT
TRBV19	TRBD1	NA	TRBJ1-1	CASTQRRTGAPNTEAFF	TGTGCCAGTACCCAGAGGAGGACAGGGGCCCCGAACACTGAAGCTTTCTTT
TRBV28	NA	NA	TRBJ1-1	CAITGNTEAFF	TGTGCCATCACAGGGAACACTGAAGCTTTCTTT
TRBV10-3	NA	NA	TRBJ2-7	CAISESGVHVGSYEQYF	TGTGCCATCAGTGAGTCGGGGGTCCACGTGGGCTCCTACGAGCAGTACTTC
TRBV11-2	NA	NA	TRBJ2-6	CASIPIHEAWNVLTF	TGTGCCAGCATCCCTATACATGAGGCTTGGAACGTCCTGACTTTC
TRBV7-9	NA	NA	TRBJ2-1	CASSLRGGPYNEQFF	TGTGCCAGCAGCTTACGTGGGGGGCCCTACAATGAGCAGTTCTTC